This T cell receptor beta chain was captured by sequencing in a study of blood T cell repertoires in COVID-19. Across the study: Nucleic acid was either cDNA or gDNA, and it came from T cells, B-cell-depleted T cells, or PBMCs.

This CDR3 contains 14 residues. The V and J ends lost 8 bases and 3 bases respectively, with 16 bases between them. The germline CDR1 and CDR2 sequences are MDHEN and SYDVKM. Cohort 3 donors counted as recovered after two negative PCRs, clearance, or resolved symptoms. In the source study's methods: By means of reference gene primer amplification, nucleated cell counts were estimated. This table comes from immunoSEQ multiplex PCR, and its TCRdb copy is limited to in-frame clones, with some not included. V and J calls and clone size are as listed in that table; D and trimming were resolved from the DNA. The sample has under 300,000 clones, approximately 85% seen once.

Sequenced material: PBMCs or T cells enriched from blood (not recorded which). The sequence was collected from a woman aged 50 to 65 who had recovered from COVID-19. This chain uses TRBV28 with TRBJ1-1; D remains ambiguous. The DNA for the CDR3 is TGTGCCAGCGGTAGGAGGGATTGGGACACTGAAGCTTTCTTT. Protein: CASGRRDWDTEAFF. The whole variable domain, remainder taken from reference TRBV28 and TRBJ1-1, is DVKVTQSSRYLVKRTGEKVFLECVQDMDHENMFWYRQDPGLGLRLIYFSYDVKMKEKGDIPEGYSVSREKKERFSLILESASTNQTSMYLCASGRRDWDTEAFFGQGTRLTVV.